One T cell receptor (beta chain) is described in this entry. Its target is not known. This record belongs to a study of CD8+CD57+ T cells in acquired aplastic anemia. Study as a whole: Sorting CD4+ and CD8+ cells gave DNA averaging roughly 3.2 ug. For CD4+ cells, healthy donors had an average of roughly 11 million reads.

Study-level points and caveats: Between the patient and control groups, CD8+ Simpson's diversity did not differ significantly. Between patients and controls, 25 to 35 CD8+ CDR3 sequences were found in common.

The study profiled TCR beta VDJ and CDR3 using genomic DNA as template. MiXCR, run by TCRdb on the reads, gives a single entry per CDR3 protein. The sample comprises around 170,000 distinct CDR3 sequences, 55% to 80% of which are singletons, and about 41% rests with the top ten. This TCR was sampled from a human donor in good health. Sequencing input: sorted CD4+, CD8+, or CD8+CD57+ T cells (not recorded which) from PBMCs.

The CDR3 loop is CSVRQTYNEQYF. For the CDR3, the DNA is TGCAGCGTTCGGCAGACCTACAATGAGCAGTATTTT. The V and J genes are TRBV29-1 and TRBJ2-3; D not resolved. Trimming took off 5 bases at V and 11 bases at J, with 17 bases between the two ends. CDR1 and CDR2 (germline): SQVTM, ANQGSEA. The CDR3 spans 12 residues.